A single sample gave rise to the 6 T cell receptor beta chains below, sequenced in a study of T cell responses to AZD1222 COVID-19 vaccine. The protocol was immunoSEQ multiplex PCR, while the TCRdb copy is restricted to in-frame clones and leaves out a portion. The sample carries about 92,000 clones, more than 75% recorded once. Material: peripheral blood, obtained on day 0 of AZD1222 vaccination. All receptors come from an adult in good health.

The chain joins TRBV7-9 to TRBJ2-7; D is possibly TRBD1 or TRBD2 (5 bases each). This CDR3 spans 15 amino acids. The germline V gene has CDR1 SEHNR and CDR2 FQNEAQ (reference sequence). V was cut by 4 bases and J by 4 bases, with 17 bases left in between. The CDR3 sequence is CASSSRARGRYEQYF. The CDR3 DNA sequence: TGTGCCAGCAGCTCAAGGGCGAGGGGAAGATACGAGCAGTACTTC.

Only one count was recorded for this clone. The chain has TRBV7-3 and TRBJ2-1, with D possibly being TRBD1 (6 bases). Trimming pared 4 bases from V and 9 bases from J, leaving 13 bases between. The CDR3 has 13 amino acids. Germline V gene sequence: CDR1 SGHTA, CDR2 FQGTGA. CDR3 residues: CASSSGQTGEQFF. Written as DNA, the CDR3 is TGTGCCAGCAGCTCCGGACAGACGGGTGAGCAGTTCTTC.

The chain carries TRBV9 and TRBJ1-1, with TRBD1 as a possible D gene (5 bases). Germline CDR1 reads SGDLS; CDR2 reads YYNGEE. The CDR3 sequence is 16 residues long. V was clipped by 3 bases and J by 3 bases, with 18 bases between them. CDR3 nucleotides: TGTGCCAGCAGCGAATTTGGACAAACTCGGGACACTGAAGCTTTCTTT. Its translation is CASSEFGQTRDTEAFF.

V gene TRBV6-5 combines with J gene TRBJ2-3; TRBD1 matches 7 bases. The J segment lost 0 bases and the V segment lost 6 bases, leaving 3 bases of the junction unmatched. Germline CDR1 reads MNHEY; CDR2 reads SVGAGI. The CDR3 totals 14 residues. The CDR3 region is CASSRDSSTDTQYF. As DNA, the CDR3 is TGTGCCAGCAGCCGGGACAGTAGCACAGATACGCAGTATTTT.

J is TRBJ2-3 and V is TRBV5-1; D is uncertain. This CDR3 has 15 amino acids. The germline gives CDR1 SGHRS, CDR2 YFSETQ. V lost 0 bases, J lost 0 bases, and 8 bases lay in between. CDR3 region: CASSLAGRSTDTQYF. In DNA, the CDR3 is TGCGCCAGCAGCTTGGCCGGTAGGAGCACAGATACGCAGTATTTT. Variable domain in full (rest from reference TRBV5-1 and TRBJ2-3): KAGVTQTPRYLIKTRGQQVTLSCSPISGHRSVSWYQQTPGQGLQFLFEYFSETQRNKGNFPGRFSGRQFSNSRSEMNVSTLELGDSALYLCASSLAGRSTDTQYFGPGTRLTVL.

The rearrangement uses TRBV27 and TRBJ2-2; tentatively, D is TRBD1 (5 bases). V gave up 4 bases and J gave up 2 bases, with 14 bases separating them. CDR3 length: 16 residues. Germline CDR1 is MNHEY and CDR2 is SMNVEV (reference sequence). In DNA form, the CDR3 reads TGTGCCAGCAGTTGGGGTACCACAGGAAACACCGGGGAGCTGTTTTTT. This translates into CASSWGTTGNTGELFF.